This entry lists 30 T cell receptor beta chains sequenced from one sample in a study of blood T cell repertoires in COVID-19. Data came from immunoSEQ multiplex PCR; TCRdb stores just in-frame clones and leaves some out. Of 250,000 to 300,000 clones listed, 85% to 90% were seen once; the top ten hold around 2%. Sequencing input: PBMCs or T cells enriched from blood (not recorded which). The receptors here all came from a woman aged 60 to 75 in a cohort exposed to, infected with or recovered from COVID-19 (not recorded which).

V and J are TRBV5-1 and TRBJ2-3; TRBD1 matches at 9 bases. From germline, CDR1 is SGHRS and CDR2 YFSETQ. V lost 2 bases, J lost 2 bases, and 6 bases stayed unmatched. This CDR3 contains 16 residues. The CDR3 DNA reads as TGCGCCAGCAGCTTCACAGGGGGCTCTGACACAGATACGCAGTATTTT. As protein: CASSFTGGSDTDTQYF.

V gene TRBV2 combines with J gene TRBJ2-1; the match to TRBD2 covers 13 bases. J gave up 0 bases and V 6 bases, and 11 bases lay outside the gene matches. CDR3 length equals 19 residues. Germline loops: CDR1 SNHLY, CDR2 FYNNEI. CDR3 loop: CASRLSGTSGTSSYNEQFF. CDR3 DNA: TGTGCCAGCAGACTATCCGGGACTAGCGGGACAAGCTCCTACAATGAGCAGTTCTTC.

This chain joins TRBV6-4 and TRBJ1-6, with TRBD1 matching over 10 bases. Per germline, CDR1 MRHNA and CDR2 SNTAGT. J lost 8 bases, V lost 6 bases, and 7 bases had no gene match. The CDR3 has 15 residues. The CDR3: CASSSSGTGDSPLHF. As DNA, the CDR3 is TGTGCCAGCAGCAGTTCCGGGACAGGGGATTCACCCCTCCACTTT.

The chain joins TRBV28 to TRBJ1-6; no reliable D call. The V end lost 6 bases, the J end lost 0 bases, and 12 bases lay between the germline ends. CDR3 length: 16 residues. Germline assignment: CDR1 MDHEN and CDR2 SYDVKM. The chain's CDR3 is CASSETVGSYNSPLHF. For the CDR3, the DNA is TGTGCCAGCAGCGAAACAGTGGGCTCCTATAATTCACCCCTCCACTTT.

The chain is built from TRBV5-1 and TRBJ2-7, with a tentative D call TRBD1 (6 bases). Germline CDR1 SGHRS, CDR2 YFSETQ. The germline V and J ends were trimmed by 0 bases and 6 bases, with 19 bases remaining between them. The length of the CDR3 is 16 residues. CDR3 amino acids: CASSLGEGTPAAEQYF. In DNA form, the CDR3 reads TGCGCCAGCAGCTTGGGCGAGGGGACACCCGCTGCCGAGCAGTACTTC.

This chain connects TRBV6-6 to TRBJ1-5, with a tentative D call TRBD1 (5 bases). Germline CDR1 is MNHNY and CDR2 is SVGAGI (reference sequence). V lost 4 bases and J 5 bases, leaving 18 bases between the germline ends. The CDR3 sequence is 16 residues long. The CDR3 DNA sequence: TGTGCCAGCAGTTTCTCCCGGGACTGGCGGGATCAGCCCCAGCATTTT. This encodes CASSFSRDWRDQPQHF.

This clone has just one count. The chain is built from TRBV27 and TRBJ2-7; TRBD1 agrees at 11 bases. Germline CDR1 reads MNHEY; CDR2 reads SMNVEV (reference sequence). The CDR3 covers 14 residues. The trim removed 1 base at V and 7 bases at J, leaving 3 bases unmatched. As DNA, the CDR3 is TGTGCCAGCAGTTTATTAGGGACAGGGGGGGAGCAGTACTTC. This encodes CASSLLGTGGEQYF.

This sequence joins TRBV7-9 and TRBJ2-7; TRBD1 matches 8 bases. This CDR3 contains 14 residues. CDR1 SEHNR and CDR2 FQNEAQ come from the germline V gene (reference sequence). J gave up 1 base and V 5 bases, and 4 bases lay outside the gene matches. In DNA, the CDR3 is TGTGCCAGCAGCACCGGGACAGGTTCCTACGAGCAGTACTTC. Translating gives CASSTGTGSYEQYF.

This clone has only one observation. The rearrangement joins TRBV6-5 to TRBJ1-2, with TRBD1 identical over 7 bases. The CDR3 spans 13 residues. CDR1 is MNHEY, CDR2 SVGAGI, per germline. After removal of 6 bases from V and 7 bases from J, the junction contained 8 bases not matched to a gene. The CDR3 protein is CASSRQGDPGYTF. The CDR3, as DNA: TGTGCCAGCAGCCGACAGGGTGATCCTGGCTACACCTTC.

This rearrangement joins TRBV18 to TRBJ2-5, with no clear D. Trimming took 4 bases from V and 0 from J, leaving 9 bases between them. Germline CDR1 KGHSH, CDR2 LQKENI. The CDR3 consists of 14 residues. The CDR3 reads CASSLNSYQETQYF. CDR3 DNA: TGTGCCAGCTCACTGAACTCCTACCAAGAGACCCAGTACTTC.

The chain is built from TRBV2 and TRBJ2-7; unclear D gene. Germline V CDR1 and CDR2: SNHLY, FYNNEI. The CDR3 sequence is 12 residues long. Trimming removed 8 bases from V and 0 bases from J, with 8 bases in between. In DNA, the CDR3 is TGTGCCAGCGGGCTCCACTCCTACGAGCAGTACTTC. Its translation: CASGLHSYEQYF.

This clone showed up just once. This chain connects TRBV5-1 to TRBJ2-1; 13 nucleotides match TRBD2. Trimming removed 3 bases from V and 7 bases from J; junction bases left unmatched: 7. CDR1 SGHRS and CDR2 YFSETQ come from the germline V gene. The CDR3 consists of 16 residues. The CDR3 sequence is CASSYELAGGNNEQFF. The CDR3 DNA is TGCGCCAGCAGCTACGAACTAGCGGGAGGGAATAATGAGCAGTTCTTC.

This clone came up once. V gene TRBV15 combines with J gene TRBJ1-1; 7 nucleotides agree with TRBD1. CDR3 size: 14 residues. The V and J ends lost 5 bases and 0 bases, in that order; junction bases with no gene match: 3. Germline CDR1 LNHNV, CDR2 YYDKDF (reference sequence). CDR3 in amino acids: CATSDREMNTEAFF. DNA of the CDR3: TGTGCCACCAGCGACAGGGAGATGAACACTGAAGCTTTCTTT.

The table lists this clone with a count of one. The chain is built from TRBV5-1 and TRBJ1-2; 7 bases are a match to TRBD1. Germline values: CDR1 SGHRS, CDR2 YFSETQ. There are 14 residues in the CDR3. J lost 5 bases, V lost 0 bases, and 4 bases had no gene match. CDR3 sequence reads: CASSLEGAVYGYTF. CDR3 nucleotide sequence: TGCGCCAGCAGCTTGGAGGGGGCGGTATATGGCTACACCTTC.

The chain is built from TRBV7-9 and TRBJ2-5, with TRBD1 as a possible D gene (6 bases). Germline V gene sequence: CDR1 SEHNR, CDR2 FQNEAQ (reference sequence). V lost 5 bases, J lost 5 bases, and 18 bases lay in between. This CDR3 has 15 residues. CDR3: CASSALLGGRETQYF. For the CDR3, the DNA is TGTGCCAGCAGCGCCCTACTAGGGGGAAGGGAGACCCAGTACTTC.

The chain recombines TRBV7-2 with TRBJ1-3; D call uncertain. Trimming removed 5 bases from V and 0 bases from J, with 14 bases in between. CDR3 length: 16 amino acids. Germline V gene data show CDR1 as SGHTA and CDR2 as FQGNSA. Here the CDR3 DNA reads TGTGCCAGCAGCATACAAAAAACAAGCTCTGGAAACACCATATATTTT. Protein sequence: CASSIQKTSSGNTIYF. The variable domain in full, with the rest retrieved from reference TRBV7-2 and TRBJ1-3, is GAGVSQSPSNKVTEKGKDVELRCDPISGHTALYWYRQSLGQGLEFLIYFQGNSAPDKSGLPSDRFSAERTGGSVSTLTIQRTQQEDSAVYLCASSIQKTSSGNTIYFGEGSWLTVV.

The chain combines TRBV5-1 with TRBJ1-2; 7 bases fit TRBD1. Trimming cost V 2 bases and J 4 bases; bases outside gene matches: 5. Germline lookup yields CDR1 SGHRS and CDR2 YFSETQ. The CDR3 is 14 residues long. The CDR3 bases are TGCGCCAGCAGCTTACAGGGGTCTAGCTATGGCTACACCTTC. It specifies CASSLQGSSYGYTF.

The genes are TRBV6-6 and TRBJ2-3; D is possibly TRBD2 (7 bases). Germline V CDR1 and CDR2: MNHNY, SVGAGI (reference sequence). This CDR3 comprises 16 residues. V lost 6 bases and J 2 bases, leaving 18 bases between the germline ends. This CDR3 reads CASRPGGGGHTDTQYF. DNA for the CDR3: TGTGCCAGCAGGCCGGGCGGGGGCGGACACACAGATACGCAGTATTTT.

The chain recombines TRBV28 with TRBJ2-7; a possible D gene is TRBD1 (5 bases). V lost 6 bases and J 10 bases, leaving 13 bases between the germline ends. The CDR3 consists of 11 residues. The V gene's germline CDR1 is MDHEN and CDR2 SYDVKM. CDR3 sequence: CASSPDRHQYF. The CDR3 DNA is TGTGCCAGCAGCCCTGACAGACATCAGTACTTC.

The chain couples TRBV29-1 to TRBJ2-1; 8 bases are shared with TRBD2. Trimming at V came to 0 bases and at J to 5 bases, leaving 9 bases not matched to a gene. Per germline, CDR1 SQVTM and CDR2 ANQGSEA. The CDR3 contains 16 residues. The CDR3 DNA follows: TGCAGCGTTGAAGAAGTCCCGGGAGGGATTGACAATGAGCAGTTCTTC. Amino acids: CSVEEVPGGIDNEQFF.

This chain connects TRBV6-1 to TRBJ2-1; TRBD2 might be the D (8 bases). The V end lost 4 bases, the J end lost 4 bases, and 20 bases lay between the germline ends. From germline, CDR1 is MNHNS and CDR2 SASEGT. There are 17 residues in the CDR3. The CDR3 here is CASSAGGGGRKYNEQFF. CDR3 in DNA: TGTGCCAGCAGTGCAGGGGGAGGCGGGAGGAAATACAATGAGCAGTTCTTC.

The CDR3 DNA is TGTGCCACCAGTGACCCTAGCGGGAGGGGGTCCTACAATGAGCAGTTCTTC. Translating gives CATSDPSGRGSYNEQFF. The chain recombines TRBV24-1 with TRBJ2-1, with TRBD2 matching over 12 bases. Germline V CDR1 and CDR2: KGHDR, SFDVKD. V lost 4 bases, J lost 1 base, and 4 bases stayed unmatched. The CDR3 totals 17 residues.

The V gene is TRBV7-8, the J gene TRBJ2-7, with a weak D call TRBD1 (5 bases). This CDR3 contains 14 residues. V lost 5 bases and J lost 2, with 13 bases in between. Germline loops: CDR1 SGHVS, CDR2 FQNEAQ. CDR3 coding DNA: TGTGCCAGCAGCCTCCACAGGTTCACCTACGAGCAGTACTTC. Its protein product is CASSLHRFTYEQYF.

The chain is built from TRBV28 and TRBJ2-7; TRBD2 might be the D (6 bases). With 3 bases removed from V and 2 bases from J, the gap between germline ends came to 11 bases. The CDR3 is 14 residues long. Germline assignment: CDR1 MDHEN and CDR2 SYDVKM. DNA for the CDR3: TGTGCCAGCAGTTTCACGGGGGAAACCTACGAGCAGTACTTC. It encodes CASSFTGETYEQYF.

This clone has a single count. The J gene is TRBJ2-7, the V gene TRBV6-5; D is possibly TRBD1 (6 bases). The length of the CDR3 is 15 residues. V lost 4 bases and J lost 2, with 15 bases in between. Germline V lookup: CDR1 MNHEY, CDR2 SVGAGI. The CDR3 DNA reads TGTGCCAGCAGTTTAGACCAGGGGACGACCTACGAGCAGTACTTC. Its translation: CASSLDQGTTYEQYF.

This clone was recorded only once. V gene TRBV5-4 combines with J gene TRBJ1-6, with 9 bases identical to TRBD1. The CDR3 extends over 14 amino acids. Germline V gene data show CDR1 as SGHNT and CDR2 as YYREEE (reference sequence). J lost 7 bases, V lost 4 bases, and 3 bases had no gene match. DNA for the CDR3: TGTGCCAGCAGCCGGGACAGGGAGAATTCACCCCTCCACTTT. Its protein is CASSRDRENSPLHF.

The chain employs TRBV4-3 and TRBJ2-1, with D possibly TRBD2 on 6 matching bases. The germline V gene has CDR1 LGHNA and CDR2 YSLEER. V was trimmed by 11 bases and J by 5 bases, leaving 16 bases between them. The CDR3 sequence is 13 residues long. CDR3 amino acids: CAVVRLENNEQFF. The CDR3 DNA reads TGCGCCGTAGTGAGACTAGAGAACAATGAGCAGTTCTTC.

This chain links TRBV11-2 with TRBJ2-5, with TRBD2 as a possible D gene (5 bases). The CDR3 covers 16 residues. The V gene lost 5 bases and the J gene lost 6 bases, with 22 bases spanning the gap. Looked up from germline, CDR1 is SGHAT and CDR2 is FQNNGV. In nucleotides, the CDR3 is TGTGCCAGCAGCCCAATACGGGGTGGACTTTTAAAGACCCAGTACTTC. Translating gives CASSPIRGGLLKTQYF.

This chain connects TRBV7-9 to TRBJ2-1; a possible D gene is TRBD2 (5 bases). There are 13 residues in the CDR3. In germline, CDR1 is SEHNR, CDR2 FQNEAQ (reference sequence). V was cut by 2 bases and J by 4 bases, with 6 bases left in between. The CDR3 region is CASSLRGYNEQFF. The CDR3 bases are TGTGCCAGCAGCTTAAGAGGGTACAATGAGCAGTTCTTC.

This chain uses TRBV19 with TRBJ1-4; D is perhaps TRBD1 (5 bases). The CDR3 runs 14 residues. The V gene lost 7 bases and the J gene lost 4 bases, with 13 bases spanning the gap. Germline CDR1 reads LNHDA; CDR2 reads SQIVND (reference sequence). The CDR3 loop reads CASTVTADNEKLFF. The DNA for the CDR3 is TGTGCCAGTACCGTGACAGCTGATAATGAAAAACTGTTTTTT.